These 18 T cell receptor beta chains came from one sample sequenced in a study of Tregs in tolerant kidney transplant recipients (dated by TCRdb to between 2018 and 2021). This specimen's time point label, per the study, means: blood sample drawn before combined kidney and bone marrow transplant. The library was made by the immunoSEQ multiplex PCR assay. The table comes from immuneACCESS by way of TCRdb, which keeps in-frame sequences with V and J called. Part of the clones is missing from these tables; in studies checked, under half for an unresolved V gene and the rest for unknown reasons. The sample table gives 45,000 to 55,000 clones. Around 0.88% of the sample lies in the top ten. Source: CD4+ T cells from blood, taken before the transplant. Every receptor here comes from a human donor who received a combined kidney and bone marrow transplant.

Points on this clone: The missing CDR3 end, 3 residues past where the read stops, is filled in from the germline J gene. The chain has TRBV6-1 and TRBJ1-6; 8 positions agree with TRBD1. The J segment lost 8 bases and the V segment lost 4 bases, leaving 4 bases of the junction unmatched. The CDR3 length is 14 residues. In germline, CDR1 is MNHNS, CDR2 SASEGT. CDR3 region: CASSGGQEYSPLHF. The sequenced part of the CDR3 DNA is TGTGCCAGCAGTGGGGGACAGGAGTATTCACCC.

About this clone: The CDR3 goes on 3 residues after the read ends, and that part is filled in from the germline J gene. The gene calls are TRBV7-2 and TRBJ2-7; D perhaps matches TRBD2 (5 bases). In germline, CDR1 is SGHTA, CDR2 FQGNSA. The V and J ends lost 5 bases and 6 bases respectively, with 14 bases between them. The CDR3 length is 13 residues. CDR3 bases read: TGTGCCAGCAGCCCCCCCGGGGTCGGCGAG. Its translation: CASSPPGVGE. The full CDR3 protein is CASSPPGVGEQYF.

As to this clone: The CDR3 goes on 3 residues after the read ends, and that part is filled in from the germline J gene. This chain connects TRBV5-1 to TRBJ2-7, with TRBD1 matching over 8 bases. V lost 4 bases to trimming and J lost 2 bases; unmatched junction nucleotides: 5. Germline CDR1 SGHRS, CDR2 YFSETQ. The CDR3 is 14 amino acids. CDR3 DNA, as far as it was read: TGCGCCAGCAGCCTCGGGACAGGTACCTACGAG. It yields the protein CASSLGTGTYE. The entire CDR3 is CASSLGTGTYEQYF.

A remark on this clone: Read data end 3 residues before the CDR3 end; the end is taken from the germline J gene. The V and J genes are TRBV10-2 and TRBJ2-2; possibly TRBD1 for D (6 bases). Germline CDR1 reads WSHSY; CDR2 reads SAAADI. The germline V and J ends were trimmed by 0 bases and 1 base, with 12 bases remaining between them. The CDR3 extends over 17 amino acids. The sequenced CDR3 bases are TGCGCCAGCAGTGAGTCGACAGGAGTCCAGAACACCGGGGAG. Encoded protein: CASSESTGVQNTGE. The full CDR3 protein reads CASSESTGVQNTGELFF.

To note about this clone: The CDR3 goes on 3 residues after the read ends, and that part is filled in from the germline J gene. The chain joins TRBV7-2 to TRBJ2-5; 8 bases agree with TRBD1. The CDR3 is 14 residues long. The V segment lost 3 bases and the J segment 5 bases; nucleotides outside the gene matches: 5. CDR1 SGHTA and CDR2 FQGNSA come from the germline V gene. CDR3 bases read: TGTGCCAGCAGCTTCGGACAGGGTTCTGAGACC. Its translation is CASSFGQGSET. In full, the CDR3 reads CASSFGQGSETQYF.

CDR3 protein: CASSIEQRNYGYTF. Partial CDR3 DNA: TGTGCCAGTAGTATCGAACAGAGAAACTATGGC. The chain couples TRBV19 to TRBJ1-2; D remains ambiguous. Read coverage stops 3 residues before the CDR3 terminus; the germline J gene supplies the remainder. This CDR3 is 14 amino acids long. V was shortened by 3 bases and J by 2 bases, with 10 bases between the two germline ends. Germline lookup yields CDR1 LNHDA and CDR2 SQIVND (reference sequence). The whole variable domain, remainder taken from reference TRBV19 and TRBJ1-2, is DGGITQSPKYLFRKEGQNVTLSCEQNLNHDAMYWYRQDPGQGLRLIYYSQIVNDFQKGDIAEGYSVSREKKESFPLTVTSAQKNPTAFYLCASSIEQRNYGYTFGSGTRLTVV.

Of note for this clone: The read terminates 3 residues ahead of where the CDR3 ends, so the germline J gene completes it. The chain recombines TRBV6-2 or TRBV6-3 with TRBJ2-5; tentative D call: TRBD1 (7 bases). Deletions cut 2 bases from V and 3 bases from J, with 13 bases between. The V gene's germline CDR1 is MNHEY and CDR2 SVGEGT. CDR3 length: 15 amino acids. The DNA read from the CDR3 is TGTGCCAGCAGTTACCATCAGGGGGGTAAAGAGACC. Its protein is CASSYHQGGKET. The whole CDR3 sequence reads CASSYHQGGKETQYF.

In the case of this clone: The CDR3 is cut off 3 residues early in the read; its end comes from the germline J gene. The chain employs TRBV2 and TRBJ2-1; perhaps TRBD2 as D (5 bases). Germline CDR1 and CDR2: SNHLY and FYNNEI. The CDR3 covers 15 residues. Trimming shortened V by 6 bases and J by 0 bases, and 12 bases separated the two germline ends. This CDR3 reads CASRNSVSSYNEQFF. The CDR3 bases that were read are TGTGCCAGCAGAAATAGCGTTAGCTCCTACAATGAG.

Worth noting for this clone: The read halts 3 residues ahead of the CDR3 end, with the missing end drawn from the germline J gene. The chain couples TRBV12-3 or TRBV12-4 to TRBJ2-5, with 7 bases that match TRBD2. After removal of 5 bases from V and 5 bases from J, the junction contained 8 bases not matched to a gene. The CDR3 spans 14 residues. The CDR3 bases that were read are TGTGCCAGCAGTAAGGGACTATTAGAGGAGACC. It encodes CASSKGLLEET. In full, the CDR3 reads CASSKGLLEETQYF.

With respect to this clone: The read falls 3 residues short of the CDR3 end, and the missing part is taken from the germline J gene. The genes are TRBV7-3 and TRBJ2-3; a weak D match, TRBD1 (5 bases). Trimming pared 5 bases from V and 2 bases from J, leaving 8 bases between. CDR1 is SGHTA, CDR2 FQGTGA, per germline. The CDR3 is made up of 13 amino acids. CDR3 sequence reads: CASSVTVTDTQYF. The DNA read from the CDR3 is TGTGCCAGCAGCGTGACAGTCACAGATACG.

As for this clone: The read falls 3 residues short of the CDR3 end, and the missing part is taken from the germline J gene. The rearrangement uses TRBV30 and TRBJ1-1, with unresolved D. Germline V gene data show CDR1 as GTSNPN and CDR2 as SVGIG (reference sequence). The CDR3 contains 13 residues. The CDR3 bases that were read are TGTGCCTGGAGTGTACGTCAGCCGGCCGGG. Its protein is CAWSVRQPAG. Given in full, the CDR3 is CAWSVRQPAGAFF.

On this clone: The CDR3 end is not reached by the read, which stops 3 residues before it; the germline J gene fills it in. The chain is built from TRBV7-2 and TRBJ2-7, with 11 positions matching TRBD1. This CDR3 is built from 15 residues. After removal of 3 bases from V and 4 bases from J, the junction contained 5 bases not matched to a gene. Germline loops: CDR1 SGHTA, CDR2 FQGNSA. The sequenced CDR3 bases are TGTGCCAGCAGCTTCTCGGGACAGGGGGGGTACGAG. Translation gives CASSFSGQGGYE. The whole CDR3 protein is CASSFSGQGGYEQYF. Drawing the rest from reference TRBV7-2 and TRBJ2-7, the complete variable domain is GAGVSQSPSNKVTEKGKDVELRCDPISGHTALYWYRQSLGQGLEFLIYFQGNSAPDKSGLPSDRFSAERTGGSVSTLTIQRTQQEDSAVYLCASSFSGQGGYEQYFGPGTRLTVT.

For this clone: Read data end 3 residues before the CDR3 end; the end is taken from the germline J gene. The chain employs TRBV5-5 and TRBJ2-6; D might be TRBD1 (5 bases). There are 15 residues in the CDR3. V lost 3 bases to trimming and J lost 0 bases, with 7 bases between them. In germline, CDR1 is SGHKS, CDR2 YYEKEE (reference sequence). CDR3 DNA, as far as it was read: TGTGCCAGCAGCTGGGGCAGCTCTGGGGCCAACGTC. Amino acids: CASSWGSSGANV. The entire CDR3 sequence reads CASSWGSSGANVLTF.

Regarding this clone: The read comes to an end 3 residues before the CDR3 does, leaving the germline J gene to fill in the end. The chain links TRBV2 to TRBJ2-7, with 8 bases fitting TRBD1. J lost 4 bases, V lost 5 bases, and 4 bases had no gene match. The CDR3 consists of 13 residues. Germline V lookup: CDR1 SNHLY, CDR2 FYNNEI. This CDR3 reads CASSRTGLYEQYF. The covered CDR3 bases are TGTGCCAGCAGTCGGACAGGGTTGTACGAG.

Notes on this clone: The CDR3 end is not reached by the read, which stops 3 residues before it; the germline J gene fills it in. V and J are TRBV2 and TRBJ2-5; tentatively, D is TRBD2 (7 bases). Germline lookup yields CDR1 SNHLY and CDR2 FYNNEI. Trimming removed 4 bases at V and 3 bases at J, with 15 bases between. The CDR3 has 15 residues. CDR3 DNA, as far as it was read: TGTGCCAGCAGTGTACAGGGAGGGGCGGAAGAGACC. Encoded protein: CASSVQGGAEET. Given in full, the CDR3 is CASSVQGGAEETQYF.

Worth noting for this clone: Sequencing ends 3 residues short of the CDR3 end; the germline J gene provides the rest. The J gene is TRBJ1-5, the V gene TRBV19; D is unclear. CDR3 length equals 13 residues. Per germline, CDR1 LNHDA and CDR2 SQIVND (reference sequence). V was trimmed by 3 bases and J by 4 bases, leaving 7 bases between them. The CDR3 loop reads CASSIAGNQPQHF. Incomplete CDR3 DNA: TGTGCCAGTAGTATTGCCGGGAATCAGCCC.

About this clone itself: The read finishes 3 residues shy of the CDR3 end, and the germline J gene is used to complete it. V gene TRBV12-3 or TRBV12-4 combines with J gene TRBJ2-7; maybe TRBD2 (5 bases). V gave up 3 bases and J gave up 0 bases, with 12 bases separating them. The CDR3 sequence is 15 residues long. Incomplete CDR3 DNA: TGTGCCAGCAGTTTTAAGGCGGGCGGCTCCTACGAG. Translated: CASSFKAGGSYE. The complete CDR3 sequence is CASSFKAGGSYEQYF.

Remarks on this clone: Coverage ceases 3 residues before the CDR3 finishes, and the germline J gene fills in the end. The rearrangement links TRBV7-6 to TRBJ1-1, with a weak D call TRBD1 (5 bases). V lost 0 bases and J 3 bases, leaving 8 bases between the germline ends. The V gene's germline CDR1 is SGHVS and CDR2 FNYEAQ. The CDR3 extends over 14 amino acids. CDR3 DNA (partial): TGTGCCAGCAGCTTAGCGCAGACAGACACTGAA. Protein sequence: CASSLAQTDTE. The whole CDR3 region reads CASSLAQTDTEAFF. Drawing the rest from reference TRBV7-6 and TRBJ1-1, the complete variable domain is GAGVSQSPRYKVTKRGQDVALRCDPISGHVSLYWYRQALGQGPEFLTYFNYEAQQDKSGLPNDRFSAERPEGSISTLTIQRTEQRDSAMYRCASSLAQTDTEAFFGQGTRLTVV.